The 27 T cell receptor beta chains below were found in one sample sequenced in a study of identifying expanded T cells in peripheral blood. Produced via immunoSEQ multiplex PCR; TCRdb's table is partial and in-frame only. The table records some 93,000 clones, roughly 86% of them present only once. Sequencing was done on a sample of blood. The receptors originated from a person aged 18 to 75 in good health.

The chain joins TRBV7-9 to TRBJ2-7; D is undetermined. The germline V and J ends were trimmed by 5 bases and 0 bases, with 11 bases remaining between them. The CDR3 has 14 residues. Germline V CDR1 and CDR2: SEHNR, FQNEAQ (reference sequence). This chain's CDR3 is CASSAHSSSYEQYF. In DNA, the CDR3 is TGTGCCAGCAGCGCCCACAGCAGCTCCTACGAGCAGTACTTC.

The rearrangement uses TRBV10-3 and TRBJ2-7; 12 positions match TRBD2. V shed 8 bases and J 5 bases; nucleotides not matched to a gene: 10. Germline V CDR1 and CDR2: ENHRY, SYGVKD. CDR3 length: 15 residues. In DNA form, the CDR3 reads TGTGCCATCGGCTCTAGCGGGGGGGCGGTAAACGAGCAGTACTTC. This translates into CAIGSSGGAVNEQYF.

This chain joins TRBV2 and TRBJ1-2, with 8 bases aligning to TRBD1. CDR3 length: 14 residues. Germline V gene lookup returns CDR1 SNHLY and CDR2 FYNNEI. V was clipped by 8 bases and J by 5 bases; unmatched bases: 10. Here the CDR3 reads CASPRGQGAYGYTF. The CDR3 coding sequence is TGTGCCAGCCCGAGGGGCCAGGGGGCTTATGGCTACACCTTC.

This chain joins TRBV18 and TRBJ2-7; TRBD1 matches at 9 bases. V lost 3 bases to trimming and J lost 6 bases; unmatched junction nucleotides: 0. The length of the CDR3 is 12 residues. The germline V gene encodes CDR1 KGHSH and CDR2 LQKENI. Here the CDR3 DNA reads TGTGCCAGCTCACCGGACAGGGGCGAGCAGTACTTC. Protein: CASSPDRGEQYF.

This chain connects TRBV6-1 to TRBJ1-2; D ambiguous. Per germline, CDR1 MNHNS and CDR2 SASEGT. With 6 bases removed from V and 3 bases from J, the gap between germline ends came to 11 bases. The CDR3 is made up of 13 amino acids. CDR3 sequence: CASSQKTYYGYTF. In DNA, the CDR3 is TGTGCCAGCAGCCAGAAAACCTACTATGGCTACACCTTC.

The CDR3 reads CASSLDSGVVEQFF. The CDR3 bases are TGTGCCAGCAGCCTGGATAGCGGGGTGGTTGAGCAGTTCTTC. This chain connects TRBV7-3 to TRBJ2-1, with 8 bases that match TRBD2. Germline CDR1 and CDR2: SGHTA and FQGTGA. V was clipped by 5 bases and J by 9 bases; unmatched bases: 9. The CDR3 sequence is 14 residues long.

V usage is TRBV11-2 and J usage is TRBJ2-2, with D unresolved. V lost 2 bases to trimming and J lost 1 base, with 2 bases between them. This CDR3 has 13 residues. Germline V gives CDR1 SGHAT, CDR2 FQNNGV. Written as DNA, the CDR3 is TGTGCCAGCAGCTTATTGAACACCGGGGAGCTGTTTTTT. It specifies CASSLLNTGELFF.

The CDR3 DNA follows: TGCGCCAGCAGCTTACAGGGGGATGTAAATGGCTACACCTTC. This sequence encodes CASSLQGDVNGYTF. The chain links TRBV5-1 to TRBJ1-2; TRBD1 aligns across 8 bases. The CDR3 has 14 residues. The V and J ends lost 2 bases and 6 bases, in that order; junction bases with no gene match: 6. The germline CDR1 and CDR2 sequences are SGHRS and YFSETQ.

This clone was detected only once. V gene TRBV11-2 combines with J gene TRBJ2-2; D is ambiguous. Germline-derived CDR1 and CDR2 are SGHAT and FQNNGV. This CDR3 contains 16 residues. V was pared by 3 bases and J by 0 bases, with 11 bases between. The chain's CDR3 is CASSFWGWTNTGELFF. The CDR3 bases are TGTGCCAGCAGCTTTTGGGGTTGGACGAACACCGGGGAGCTGTTTTTT.

This clone was seen just once. The J gene is TRBJ2-3, the V gene TRBV5-6; D is ambiguous. Germline V lookup: CDR1 SGHDT, CDR2 YYEEEE. The CDR3 length is 14 residues. Trimming stripped 3 bases from V and 6 bases from J, with 14 bases between. The CDR3, as DNA: TGTGCCAGCAGCTGGAAAGGACGTTCGGATACGCAGTATTTT. Its translation is CASSWKGRSDTQYF.

The chain links TRBV27 to TRBJ1-3; D is ambiguous. The germline gives CDR1 MNHEY, CDR2 SMNVEV (reference sequence). V was pared by 2 bases and J by 0 bases, with 11 bases between. The length of the CDR3 is 16 residues. The CDR3 protein is CASSLQYGDSGNTIYF. The CDR3 coding sequence is TGTGCCAGCAGTTTACAATACGGGGACTCTGGAAACACCATATATTTT.

This chain uses TRBV6-1 with TRBJ2-7; D gene uncertain. CDR3 length: 13 residues. CDR1 is MNHNS and CDR2 is SASEGT in the germline V gene. Trimming shortened V by 2 bases and J by 1 base, and 6 bases separated the two germline ends. CDR3 coding DNA: TGTGCCAGCAGTGAAAGCTGGTCCTACGAGCAGTACTTC. Translated, it gives CASSESWSYEQYF.

The chain links TRBV5-1 to TRBJ2-4; D remains ambiguous. V was clipped by 0 bases and J by 7 bases, with 8 bases between them. The CDR3 is 13 residues long. The germline CDR1 and CDR2 sequences are SGHRS and YFSETQ. CDR3 loop: CASSLDVLNIQYF. The CDR3 DNA sequence: TGCGCCAGCAGCTTGGACGTCTTGAACATTCAGTACTTC.

V gene TRBV9 combines with J gene TRBJ2-2; TRBD1 matches 7 bases. This CDR3 has 17 residues. V lost 3 bases to trimming and J lost 1 base; unmatched junction nucleotides: 9. CDR1 is SGDLS and CDR2 is YYNGEE in the germline V gene. CDR3 coding DNA: TGTGCCAGCAGCGCAAAGACAGGGATCGGGAACACCGGGGAGCTGTTTTTT. Residues: CASSAKTGIGNTGELFF.

The chain carries TRBV10-3 and TRBJ1-2; perhaps TRBD1 as D (5 bases). CDR3 length: 16 residues. Germline lookup yields CDR1 ENHRY and CDR2 SYGVKD. Trimming cost V 6 bases and J 0 bases, with 17 bases left between them. The CDR3 reads CAIRSLRDEANYGYTF. Here the CDR3 DNA reads TGTGCCATCAGGTCATTAAGGGACGAAGCTAACTATGGCTACACCTTC.

The V call is TRBV6-1, the J call TRBJ2-7; 8 positions match TRBD1. V was clipped by 8 bases and J by 2 bases; unmatched bases: 8. Germline V gene lookup returns CDR1 MNHNS and CDR2 SASEGT. This CDR3 comprises 14 residues. For the CDR3, the DNA is TGTGCCAGCCAAGGACAGGGCTTAACCTACGAGCAGTACTTC. Translating gives CASQGQGLTYEQYF.

The chain couples TRBV5-6 to TRBJ1-2; D may be TRBD1 (5 bases). From germline, CDR1 is SGHDT and CDR2 YYEEEE. The length of the CDR3 is 14 residues. Trimming took 5 bases from V and 3 from J, leaving 14 bases between them. The CDR3 reads CASSDGATDYGYTF. As DNA, the CDR3 is TGTGCCAGCAGTGACGGGGCGACAGACTATGGCTACACCTTC.

The chain is built from TRBV29-1 and TRBJ1-2; no clear D. Trimming removed 0 bases from V and 5 bases from J, with 10 bases in between. The CDR3 covers 13 residues. CDR1 is SQVTM and CDR2 is ANQGSEA in the germline V gene. DNA of the CDR3: TGCAGCGTTGAAGAGCCAGGTATATATGGCTACACCTTC. Protein: CSVEEPGIYGYTF.

This clone was counted once. V is TRBV15 and J is TRBJ1-1; D uncertain. Germline V CDR1 and CDR2: LNHNV, YYDKDF (reference sequence). The V gene lost 5 bases and the J gene lost 8 bases, with 21 bases spanning the gap. The CDR3 loop spans 15 amino acids. CDR3 bases: TGTGCCACCAGCGGGTTCCCGGCGGCTAGAGGGGAAGCTTTCTTT. Protein sequence: CATSGFPAARGEAFF.

V gene TRBV7-2 combines with J gene TRBJ2-7; no clear D gene. CDR3 size: 16 residues. V lost 1 base, J lost 0 bases, and 13 bases lay in between. The germline V gene encodes CDR1 SGHTA and CDR2 FQGNSA. This chain's CDR3 is CASSLGFERSSYEQYF. CDR3 bases: TGTGCCAGCAGCTTAGGGTTCGAGAGGAGCTCCTACGAGCAGTACTTC.

The CDR3 coding sequence is TGTGCCACCAGCATAGGAGACCAAGCCAAAAACATTCAGTACTTC. It translates to CATSIGDQAKNIQYF. The chain links TRBV15 to TRBJ2-4; unclear D gene. CDR1 LNHNV and CDR2 YYDKDF come from the germline V gene (reference sequence). The CDR3 loop spans 15 amino acids. Trimming shortened V by 4 bases and J by 0 bases, and 10 bases separated the two germline ends. The variable domain in full, completed from reference TRBV15 and TRBJ2-4, reads DAMVIQNPRYQVTQFGKPVTLSCSQTLNHNVMYWYQQKSSQAPKLLFHYYDKDFNNEADTPDNFQSRRPNTSFCFLDIRSPGLGDTAMYLCATSIGDQAKNIQYFGAGTRLSVL.

This sequence joins TRBV9 and TRBJ1-5; D unclear. The germline V gene encodes CDR1 SGDLS and CDR2 YYNGEE. The V end was cut by 0 bases, the J end by 5 bases, with 12 bases between. CDR3 length equals 15 residues. The CDR3: CASSVEGSWDQPQHF. CDR3 sequence (DNA): TGTGCCAGCAGCGTAGAAGGGAGTTGGGATCAGCCCCAGCATTTT. The full variable domain, in which reference TRBV9 and TRBJ1-5 provide the parts outside the CDR3, is DSGVTQTPKHLITATGQRVTLRCSPRSGDLSVYWYQQSLDQGLQFLIQYYNGEERAKGNILERFSAQQFPDLHSELNLSSLELGDSALYFCASSVEGSWDQPQHFGDGTRLSIL.

The V call is TRBV7-8, the J call TRBJ2-5; 7 bases are shared with TRBD1. With 5 bases clipped from V and 2 bases from J, the junction kept 5 bases outside the gene matches. Germline CDR1 is SGHVS and CDR2 is FQNEAQ. The CDR3 covers 14 residues. CDR3 sequence: CASSPGTVQETQYF. In nucleotides, the CDR3 is TGTGCCAGCAGCCCCGGGACAGTACAAGAGACCCAGTACTTC.

The chain links TRBV6-1 to TRBJ1-1; TRBD1 matches at 10 bases. With 6 bases clipped from V and 3 bases from J, the junction kept 7 bases outside the gene matches. The CDR3 is made up of 15 amino acids. Germline CDR1 and CDR2: MNHNS and SASEGT. CDR3 sequence: CASSGAGTGDTEAFF. CDR3 nucleotide sequence: TGTGCCAGCAGCGGAGCCGGGACAGGGGACACTGAAGCTTTCTTT.

The CDR3 coding sequence is TGTGCCAGCAGCTTGAACACGGGGAGTAATTCACCCCTCCACTTT. Encoded protein: CASSLNTGSNSPLHF. The rearrangement uses TRBV11-2 and TRBJ1-6; no reliable D call. Trimming cost V 3 bases and J 6 bases, with 12 bases left between them. Germline-derived CDR1 and CDR2 are SGHAT and FQNNGV. This CDR3 is 15 amino acids long. Combining the CDR3 with reference TRBV11-2 and TRBJ1-6 gives the whole variable domain EAGVAQSPRYKIIEKRQSVAFWCNPISGHATLYWYQQILGQGPKLLIQFQNNGVVDDSQLPKDRFSAERLKGVDSTLKIQPAKLEDSAVYLCASSLNTGSNSPLHFGNGTRLTVT.

The V call is TRBV10-3, the J call TRBJ1-3, with a weak D call TRBD1 (6 bases). Trimming removed 6 bases from V and 2 bases from J, with 20 bases in between. In germline, CDR1 is ENHRY, CDR2 SYGVKD. The CDR3 consists of 17 residues. The CDR3 coding sequence is TGTGCCATCAGCGAAACCACGACAGGTATCGCTGGAAACACCATATATTTT. Protein sequence: CAISETTTGIAGNTIYF.

CDR3 amino acids: CARQRGRNTEAFF. In nucleotides, the CDR3 is TGTGCCAGGCAGAGGGGCAGGAACACTGAAGCTTTCTTT. The chain recombines TRBV25-1 with TRBJ1-1; D might be TRBD1 (5 bases). The ends were cut back, 9 bases at V and 1 base at J, with 12 bases in the middle. CDR1 and CDR2 from the germline V gene are MGHDK and SYGVNS. The CDR3 is 13 amino acids.